The rows below give T cell receptor beta chains drawn from one sample of a study of T cells in Graves' hyperthyroidism and ophthalmopathy. TCRdb redid the calling of the multiplex PCR reads with MiXCR, one entry per CDR3 protein. Of 30,000 to 35,000 distinct CDR3 sequences listed, 40% to 65% are singletons. The sequencing input was blood. These receptors all stem from a woman in her thirties or forties with Graves' ophthalmopathy. Each CDR3 is given with its conserved first and last residue. A D gene is named only where the DNA matches it firmly. Only part of the rows carry a size: once, few, many, or a class if the clone is expanded.

CDR3 length	D gene	V gene	clone size	J gene	CDR3 protein	CDR3 DNA
15	-	TRBV4-1	many	TRBJ1-2	CASNTRAGDNDDYTF	TGCGCCAGCAACACTCGGGCAGGGGACAACGACGACTACACCTTC
15	-	TRBV28	many	TRBJ1-6	CASSPGTFDRSPLHF	TGTGCCAGCAGCCCCGGGACGTTCGATAGGTCACCCCTCCACTTT
13	-	TRBV12-3/TRBV12-4	many	TRBJ2-4	CASSLTLTGPWYF	TGTGCCAGCAGCCTGACCTTGACAGGCCCTTGGTACTTC
12	-	TRBV20-1	-	TRBJ1-2	CSARASGQGYTF	TGCAGTGCTAGAGCCTCGGGGCAGGGCTACACCTTC
13	-	TRBV4-1	few	TRBJ2-2	CASSRASAGELFF	TGCGCCAGCAGCCGGGCTTCGGCGGGGGAGCTGTTTTTT
16	TRBD2	TRBV7-2	many	TRBJ2-5	CASSFKTSGGDQTQYF	TGTGCCAGCAGCTTTAAGACTAGCGGGGGGGATCAGACCCAGTACTTC
15	TRBD2	TRBV5-1	-	TRBJ2-2	CASSFNGGRALELFF	TGCGCCAGCAGCTTTAACGGCGGGAGGGCCTTGGAGCTGTTTTTT
16	-	TRBV15	-	TRBJ1-3	CATSRDRTVILNTIYF	TGTGCCACCAGCAGAGACCGGACAGTGATATTAAACACCATATATTTT
15	-	TRBV7-6	-	TRBJ2-5	CANSRNQGTRETQYF	TGTGCCAACAGCCGGAATCAAGGGACCAGAGAGACCCAGTACTTC
14	-	TRBV4-1	many	TRBJ1-1	CASRNRFMNTEAFF	TGCGCCAGCAGGAACAGGTTCATGAACACTGAAGCTTTCTTT
13	-	TRBV19	-	TRBJ2-2	CASSPTGWGELFF	TGTGCCAGTAGCCCGACAGGTTGGGGGGAGCTGTTTTTT
12	-	TRBV20-1	-	TRBJ2-1	CSVPDRFNEQFF	TGCAGTGTTCCCGACCGGTTTAATGAGCAGTTCTTC
14	-	TRBV7-2	many	TRBJ1-1	CASSLGSLNTEAFF	TGTGCCAGCAGCTTAGGCAGTCTGAACACTGAAGCTTTCTTT
13	TRBD2	TRBV9	medium-sized	TRBJ2-7	CASSKTGLDVQYF	TGTGCCAGCAGCAAAACGGGACTAGACGTTCAGTACTTC
17	TRBD2	TRBV12-3/TRBV12-4	-	TRBJ2-7	CASSLSGGTGRIDEQYF	TGTGCCAGCAGTTTATCGGGGGGTACCGGGAGGATCGACGAGCAGTACTTC
13	TRBD2	TRBV7-2	-	TRBJ2-3	CASRRTAGDTQYF	TGTGCCAGCAGACGGACTGCGGGGGACACGCAGTATTTT
18	TRBD2	TRBV20-1	-	TRBJ2-7	CSASLSGGAPPCSYEQYF	TGCAGTGCTAGTCTAAGCGGGGGTGCACCTCCGTGCTCCTACGAGCAGTACTTC
12	TRBD1	TRBV10-3	-	TRBJ1-1	CAIIRTGTEAFF	TGTGCCATCATTAGGACAGGCACTGAAGCTTTCTTT
14	TRBD1	TRBV7-2	-	TRBJ1-6	CASSLGTGGSPLHF	TGTGCCAGCAGCTTAGGGACAGGGGGGTCACCCCTCCACTTT
12	-	TRBV20-1	few	TRBJ2-5	CSASTEQETQYF	TGCAGTGCTTCGACGGAACAAGAGACCCAGTACTTC
15	-	TRBV7-7	-	TRBJ1-2	CASSPGRGASYGYTF	TGTGCCAGCAGCCCGGGACGGGGAGCTAGCTATGGCTACACCTTC
15	-	TRBV10-2	medium-sized	TRBJ2-7	CASSENFGGPYEQYF	TGCGCCAGCAGTGAGAATTTCGGGGGGCCCTACGAGCAGTACTTC
15	-	TRBV7-2	-	TRBJ2-3	CASSLADESYNEQYF	TGTGCCAGCAGCTTAGCAGACGAGAGCTACAATGAGCAGTATTTT
16	-	TRBV5-1	many	TRBJ1-5	CASSLAPGTGNQPQHF	TGCGCCAGCAGCTTGGCCCCGGGTACGGGCAATCAGCCCCAGCATTTT